This T cell receptor (beta chain) was captured by sequencing in a study of blood T cell repertoires in COVID-19. Overall study: The United States, Italy and Spain provided the acute and convalescent COVID-19 samples.

Germline V CDR1 and CDR2: SGHTS, YDEGEE. This CDR3 spans 16 amino acids. Trimming at V came to 9 bases and at J to 0 bases, leaving 9 bases not matched to a gene. Libraries were prepared by immunoSEQ multiplex PCR; TCRdb keeps only in-frame clonotypes and omits some of them. Of about 200,000 clones in the sample, approximately 90% were seen once. The sequence was collected from a woman aged 25 to 39 who had recovered from COVID-19. The sequenced sample consisted of PBMCs or T cells enriched from blood (not recorded which). The chain joins TRBV5-8 to TRBJ2-2; 9 bases align to TRBD1. CDR3 loop: CANRDRENANTGELFF. Written as DNA, the CDR3 is TGTGCCAACCGGGACAGGGAAAACGCGAACACCGGGGAGCTGTTTTTT. Based on the CDR3 plus reference TRBV5-8 and TRBJ2-2, the full variable domain is EAGVTQSPTHLIKTRGQQATLRCSPISGHTSVYWYQQALGLGLQFLLWYDEGEERNRGNFPPRFSGRQFPNYSSELNVNALELEDSALYLCANRDRENANTGELFFGEGSRLTVL.